This T cell receptor (beta chain) was recorded in a study of blood T cell repertoires in COVID-19. Study information: Samples representing acute and convalescent COVID-19 were sourced from the United States, Italy and Spain.

As handled by the study authors: Reference gene primer amplification gave nucleated cell count estimates. This table comes from immunoSEQ multiplex PCR, and its TCRdb copy is limited to in-frame clones, with some not included. V, J and clone size are those of that table, while D and trimming were read from the DNA. The sample holds around 300,000 clones, 65% to 90% seen once. V was shortened by 6 bases and J by 3 bases, with 14 bases between the two germline ends. Germline CDR1 is KGHSH and CDR2 is LQKENI. The CDR3 covers 14 residues. This receptor was obtained from a human donor in a cohort sampled during active COVID-19. Sequenced sample: peripheral blood. The chain has TRBV18 and TRBJ1-1; tentative D call: TRBD1 (6 bases). The CDR3 DNA reads TGTGCCAGCTCCAATTACAGGGCGGACACTGAAGCTTTCTTT. Translation gives CASSNYRADTEAFF.